The 24 T cell receptor beta chains reported below all come from one sample, sequenced in a study of blood T cell repertoires in COVID-19 (dated by TCRdb to about 2020). Receptor libraries were prepared by the immunoSEQ multiplex PCR assay. TCRdb mirrors the immuneACCESS table, restricted to in-frame sequences. Some clones are absent from its copies; in checked studies, under half trace to an unresolved V gene, and the reason for the others is unknown. A total of about 230,000 clones appear in this sample, over 75% of them only once. 11% of the sample is in the top ten clones. Sequencing used peripheral blood. The receptor set was obtained from a man aged 45 to 65 with COVID-19, enrolled during active disease.

The chain has TRBV29-1 and TRBJ2-7; D remains unclear. The germline CDR1 and CDR2 sequences are SQVTM and ANQGSEA. This CDR3 is 13 amino acids long. Trimming removed 1 base from V and 3 bases from J, with 10 bases in between. The CDR3: CSVEGPRRYEQYF. CDR3 DNA sequence: TGCAGCGTTGAAGGGCCCCGCCGCTACGAGCAGTACTTC.

As concerns this clone: At one boundary the junction diverges from the germline segment, which might be a read error. The chain joins TRBV18 to TRBJ2-7, with 9 bases lining up with TRBD1. From germline, CDR1 is KGHSH and CDR2 LQKENI. The CDR3 has 15 residues. As DNA, the CDR3 is TGTGCCAGCTCTCCACAGAGGACAGGGGTCTACGAGCAGTACTTC. Translating it yields CASSPQRTGVYEQYF. Variable domain in full (rest from reference TRBV18 and TRBJ2-7): NAGVMQNPRHLVRRRGQEARLRCSPMKGHSHVYWYRQLPEEGLKFMVYLQKENIIDESGMPKERFSAEFPKEGPSILRIQQVVRGDSAAYFCASSPQRTGVYEQYFGPGTRLTVT.

The chain carries TRBV7-9 and TRBJ1-1; 7 nucleotides line up with TRBD1. V lost 5 bases, J lost 4 bases, and 10 bases stayed unmatched. The germline V gene encodes CDR1 SEHNR and CDR2 FQNEAQ (reference sequence). The CDR3 consists of 15 residues. In nucleotides, the CDR3 is TGTGCCAGCAGCCCAAGGACAGGATTGGCCACTGAAGCTTTCTTT. Amino acid sequence: CASSPRTGLATEAFF. Using reference TRBV7-9 and TRBJ1-1 for the parts outside the CDR3, the full variable domain is DTGVSQNPRHKITKRGQNVTFRCDPISEHNRLYWYRQTLGQGPEFLTYFQNEAQLEKSRLLSDRFSAERPKGSFSTLEIQRTEQGDSAMYLCASSPRTGLATEAFFGQGTRLTVV.

This clone was recorded a few times. V usage is TRBV9 and J usage is TRBJ1-3; unclear D gene. In germline, CDR1 is SGDLS, CDR2 YYNGEE. CDR3 length equals 16 residues. Trimming stripped 3 bases from V and 7 bases from J, with 20 bases between. CDR3 bases: TGTGCCAGCAGCGCTCCCGGGAGGGTAGAGAGCAACACCATATATTTT. Translated: CASSAPGRVESNTIYF. The full variable domain, rest sourced from reference TRBV9 and TRBJ1-3, is DSGVTQTPKHLITATGQRVTLRCSPRSGDLSVYWYQQSLDQGLQFLIQYYNGEERAKGNILERFSAQQFPDLHSELNLSSLELGDSALYFCASSAPGRVESNTIYFGEGSWLTVV.

The chain is built from TRBV6-1 and TRBJ1-6; 8 bases are a match to TRBD1. The J segment lost 5 bases and the V segment lost 2 bases, leaving 5 bases of the junction unmatched. The CDR3 is 16 residues long. CDR1 and CDR2 (germline): MNHNS, SASEGT. The chain's CDR3 is CASSEQGAHNNSPLHF. The CDR3 nucleotides read TGTGCCAGCAGTGAACAGGGGGCGCATAATAATTCACCCCTCCACTTT.

This chain joins TRBV7-2 and TRBJ1-1; D is unresolved. The V and J ends lost 0 bases and 1 base respectively, with 6 bases between them. Germline CDR1 SGHTA, CDR2 FQGNSA. The CDR3 is made up of 14 amino acids. Here the CDR3 DNA reads TGTGCCAGCAGCTTAGCGCGGAGGAACACTGAAGCTTTCTTT. It encodes CASSLARRNTEAFF.

V usage is TRBV14 and J usage is TRBJ2-7; no clear D. CDR1 and CDR2 (germline): SGHDN, FVKESK. Trimming pared 3 bases from V and 5 bases from J, leaving 20 bases between. This CDR3 region has 16 residues. CDR3 in amino acids: CASSHKIIVAVDEQYF. The DNA for the CDR3 is TGTGCCAGCAGCCACAAGATAATAGTAGCTGTGGACGAGCAGTACTTC.

This clone was detected a few times. The J gene is TRBJ1-2, the V gene TRBV7-8; unclear D gene. Germline V gene data show CDR1 as SGHVS and CDR2 as FQNEAQ. The V gene lost 5 bases and the J gene lost 8 bases, with 15 bases spanning the gap. This CDR3 has 13 residues. The chain's CDR3 is CASSRDGADGYTF. The CDR3 DNA reads TGTGCCAGCAGCCGAGACGGAGCAGACGGCTACACCTTC.

V gene TRBV24-1 combines with J gene TRBJ2-3, with no clear D. The V and J ends lost 4 bases and 5 bases respectively, with 6 bases between them. CDR1 and CDR2 (germline): KGHDR, SFDVKD. CDR3 size: 12 residues. As DNA, the CDR3 is TGTGCCACCAGTGAAAGAGGAGATACGCAGTATTTT. This sequence encodes CATSERGDTQYF.

The V and J genes are TRBV6-6 and TRBJ1-1; the D gene is possibly TRBD1 (6 bases). The germline V gene encodes CDR1 MNHNY and CDR2 SVGAGI (reference sequence). The CDR3 covers 15 residues. V was trimmed by 0 bases and J by 2 bases, leaving 10 bases between them. CDR3 bases: TGTGCCAGCAGTTACTCGCGGACAGCAAACACTGAAGCTTTCTTT. Its protein is CASSYSRTANTEAFF.

The gene calls are TRBV11-2 and TRBJ2-7; D unresolved. Germline CDR1 is SGHAT and CDR2 is FQNNGV. Trimming took 5 bases from V and 1 from J, leaving 15 bases between them. The CDR3 totals 15 residues. The CDR3 DNA sequence: TGTGCCAGCAGCATGGGCAGGTCGTCTTCCTACGAGCAGTACTTC. As protein: CASSMGRSSSYEQYF. Variable domain in full (rest from reference TRBV11-2 and TRBJ2-7): EAGVAQSPRYKIIEKRQSVAFWCNPISGHATLYWYQQILGQGPKLLIQFQNNGVVDDSQLPKDRFSAERLKGVDSTLKIQPAKLEDSAVYLCASSMGRSSSYEQYFGPGTRLTVT.

The V call is TRBV30, the J call TRBJ1-2; D is undetermined. This CDR3 region has 12 residues. Germline V gene lookup returns CDR1 GTSNPN and CDR2 SVGIG (reference sequence). V lost 2 bases and J 4 bases, leaving 8 bases between the germline ends. The CDR3 sequence: CAWSSRLYGYTF. The CDR3 coding sequence is TGTGCCTGGAGTTCCCGACTCTATGGCTACACCTTC.

V usage is TRBV7-9 and J usage is TRBJ1-2; the match to TRBD1 covers 8 bases. V was pared by 4 bases and J by 8 bases, with 6 bases of the junction left unmatched. The CDR3 consists of 13 residues. From germline, CDR1 is SEHNR and CDR2 FQNEAQ (reference sequence). DNA for the CDR3: TGTGCCAGCAGCTCAGGGGGCGGAGGGGGCTACACCTTC. The encoded protein is CASSSGGGGGYTF.

The V call is TRBV9, the J call TRBJ1-2, with D perhaps TRBD1 (6 bases). Trimming removed 4 bases from V and 7 bases from J, with 11 bases in between. The V gene's germline CDR1 is SGDLS and CDR2 YYNGEE. The CDR3 extends over 12 amino acids. CDR3 amino acids: CASSIDRLGYTF. The CDR3 bases are TGTGCCAGCAGCATCGACAGGCTTGGCTACACCTTC.

The chain carries TRBV2 and TRBJ1-6, with unresolved D. Germline V gene lookup returns CDR1 SNHLY and CDR2 FYNNEI. The CDR3 extends over 15 amino acids. Trimming took 8 bases from V and 0 from J, leaving 11 bases between them. The CDR3 DNA reads TGTGCCAGCGCGAAGGAGAGCTCCTATAATTCACCCCTCCACTTT. Translating it yields CASAKESSYNSPLHF.

J is TRBJ1-3 and V is TRBV24-1; D might be TRBD1 (6 bases). The germline V gene has CDR1 KGHDR and CDR2 SFDVKD. The ends were cut back, 4 bases at V and 2 bases at J, with 14 bases in the middle. The CDR3 covers 16 residues. Here the CDR3 reads CATSDPDRNTGNTIYF. In DNA form, the CDR3 reads TGTGCCACCAGTGACCCCGACAGGAATACTGGAAACACCATATATTTT.

This chain uses TRBV5-1 with TRBJ2-7, with 10 bases fitting TRBD1. This CDR3 has 16 amino acids. The V and J ends lost 4 bases and 3 bases, in that order; junction bases with no gene match: 10. The germline CDR1 and CDR2 sequences are SGHRS and YFSETQ. DNA of the CDR3: TGCGCCAGCAGCCCGGGGACCGGACAGGGGGTCTACGAGCAGTACTTC. It specifies CASSPGTGQGVYEQYF.

Comment on this clone: Other DNA sequences of this sample code for an identical CDR3. This chain connects TRBV5-1 to TRBJ1-6; 9 bases align to TRBD1. CDR3 length: 14 amino acids. Germline V CDR1 and CDR2: SGHRS, YFSETQ. V lost 4 bases and J lost 7; bases outside the gene matches: 3. The CDR3 sequence: CASSTDRGNSPLHF. The CDR3 bases are TGCGCCAGCAGCACGGACAGGGGCAATTCACCCCTCCACTTT.

V is TRBV27 and J is TRBJ2-5, with 14 bases fitting TRBD2. CDR1 and CDR2 from the germline V gene are MNHEY and SMNVEV (reference sequence). V lost 6 bases to trimming and J lost 2 bases; unmatched junction nucleotides: 5. This CDR3 has 16 amino acids. CDR3 nucleotide sequence: TGTGCCAGCAGCTCCGGGACTAGCGGGGGACAAGAGACCCAGTACTTC. This gives the protein CASSSGTSGGQETQYF.

In DNA, the CDR3 is TGTGCCAGTAGTACAGGGAACCCACCCTACGAGCAGTACTTC. The encoded protein is CASSTGNPPYEQYF. The V gene is TRBV19, the J gene TRBJ2-7; maybe TRBD1 (5 bases). Germline V gives CDR1 LNHDA, CDR2 SQIVND (reference sequence). This CDR3 spans 14 amino acids. With 4 bases removed from V and 2 bases from J, the gap between germline ends came to 12 bases.

The chain employs TRBV27 and TRBJ1-1; TRBD1 matches 8 bases. The CDR3 runs to 15 residues. In germline, CDR1 is MNHEY, CDR2 SMNVEV (reference sequence). J was trimmed by 5 bases and V by 5 bases; bases with no gene match: 10. The CDR3 DNA follows: TGTGCCAGCAGTCAAGAAAGGGACAGGAGGACTGAAGCTTTCTTT. Protein: CASSQERDRRTEAFF.

Only one count was recorded for this clone. The chain couples TRBV4-1 to TRBJ1-5; D not resolved. The CDR3 loop spans 15 amino acids. V lost 2 bases and J 1 base, leaving 9 bases between the germline ends. Germline V gene sequence: CDR1 MGHRA, CDR2 YSYEKL. DNA for the CDR3: TGCGCCAGCAGCCAACTAGTTGGGAGCAATCAGCCCCAGCATTTT. Its translation is CASSQLVGSNQPQHF.

This clone appeared a few times. This chain uses TRBV11-2 with TRBJ1-6; possibly TRBD1 for D (6 bases). CDR1 is SGHAT, CDR2 FQNNGV, per germline. Trimming left V 6 bases short and J 8 bases short, with 17 bases between. The CDR3 length is 15 residues. CDR3 residues: CASSSRGAGDSPLHF. The CDR3 region has the DNA TGTGCCAGCAGTTCCCGGGGGGCAGGGGATTCACCCCTCCACTTT.

This clone was seen once. This sequence joins TRBV10-3 and TRBJ1-1; possible D gene TRBD1, 5 bases. CDR1 ENHRY and CDR2 SYGVKD come from the germline V gene. The CDR3 has 16 amino acids. Trimming removed 2 bases at V and 5 bases at J, with 18 bases between. CDR3 residues: CAISEGGGRGGTEAFF. The CDR3 DNA is TGTGCCATCAGTGAGGGAGGCGGAAGGGGAGGGACTGAAGCTTTCTTT.